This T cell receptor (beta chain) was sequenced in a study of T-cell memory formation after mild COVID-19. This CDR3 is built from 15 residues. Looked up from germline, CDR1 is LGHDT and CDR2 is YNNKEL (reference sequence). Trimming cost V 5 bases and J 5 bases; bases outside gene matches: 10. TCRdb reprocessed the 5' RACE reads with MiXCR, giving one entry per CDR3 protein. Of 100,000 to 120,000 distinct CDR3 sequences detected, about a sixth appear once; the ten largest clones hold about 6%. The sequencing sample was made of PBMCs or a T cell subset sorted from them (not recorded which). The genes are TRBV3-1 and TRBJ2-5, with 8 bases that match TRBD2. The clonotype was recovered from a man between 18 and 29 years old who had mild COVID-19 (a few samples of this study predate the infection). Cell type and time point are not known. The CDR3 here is CASSSRWGGGETQYF. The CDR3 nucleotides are TGTGCCAGCAGCTCCCGTTGGGGCGGGGGGGAGACCCAGTACTTC.